Listed below are T cell receptor beta chains from one sample, sequenced in a study of T cell responses to AZD1222 COVID-19 vaccine. Repertoires were generated with immunoSEQ multiplex PCR, while TCRdb's copy carries only in-frame clones and drops some. The sample consists of under 200,000 clones, 80% to 95% of them appearing once. The specimen was peripheral blood, collected on day 0 of AZD1222 vaccination. The receptors derive from an adult in good health. Each CDR3 is given with its conserved first and last residue. The D gene is left open where the match is weak. Clone size is not always given. Where it is, it says once, few, many or a class for expanded clones.

V	size	D	J	DNA	CDR3
TRBV12-3/TRBV12-4	NA	NA	TRBJ1-1	TGTGCCACCCGGGGAGGGAACACTGAAGCTTTCTTT	CATRGGNTEAFF
TRBV13	NA	NA	TRBJ1-1	TGTGCCAGCAGCTTAAGGACATATAACACTGAAGCTTTCTTT	CASSLRTYNTEAFF
TRBV27	NA	NA	TRBJ2-3	TGTGCCAGCAGTTTAGTGGCTAGCACAGATACGCAGTATTTT	CASSLVASTDTQYF
TRBV10-3	NA	TRBD1	TRBJ1-1	TGTGCCATCAGTGAGTCACGACAGGGAGGAACTGAAGCTTTCTTT	CAISESRQGGTEAFF
TRBV5-1	NA	NA	TRBJ2-7	TGCGCCAGCAGCTCCTCAGGTCTCGGTCCCTACGAGCAGTACTTC	CASSSSGLGPYEQYF
TRBV7-2	NA	NA	TRBJ1-1	TGTGCCAGCAGATCATCCCTACACGACATGAACACTGAAGCTTTCTTT	CASRSSLHDMNTEAFF
TRBV14	NA	TRBD1	TRBJ2-7	TGTGCCAGCAGCCATCTGGACAGGGCTTACGAGCAGTACTTC	CASSHLDRAYEQYF
TRBV6-1	NA	NA	TRBJ1-1	TGTGCCAGCAGTGAACCGGGCAGAATGAACACTGAAGCTTTCTTT	CASSEPGRMNTEAFF
TRBV28	few	NA	TRBJ1-5	TGTGCCAGCAGTTTATACCTCCAGTTATCCCAGCCCCAGCATTTT	CASSLYLQLSQPQHF
TRBV11-3	NA	NA	TRBJ1-3	TGTGCCAGCAGCTTACAAGGGGCTGGAAACACCATATATTTT	CASSLQGAGNTIYF
TRBV14	NA	NA	TRBJ2-3	TGTGCCAGCAGCCAAAAGAGGCGCTGGGGCACAGATACGCAGTATTTT	CASSQKRRWGTDTQYF
TRBV19	once	NA	TRBJ1-1	TGTGCCAGTAGATGGGGCCAAGGGCAAATGAACACTGAAGCTTTCTTT	CASRWGQGQMNTEAFF
TRBV19	NA	NA	TRBJ1-5	TGTGCCAGTAGTCCCGGACATCAACACAATCAGCCCCAGCATTTT	CASSPGHQHNQPQHF
TRBV10-2	NA	NA	TRBJ1-1	TGCGCCAGCAGTGAGCTCGGCCAGAGGTTCCAAGAAGCTTTCTTT	CASSELGQRFQEAFF
TRBV7-9	NA	NA	TRBJ1-6	TGTGCCAGCAGCTTTCTGGGATACAATTCACCCCTCCACTTT	CASSFLGYNSPLHF
TRBV5-4	NA	NA	TRBJ2-2	TGTGCCAGCAGCGACGGAACCCCGGGCACCGGGGAGCTGTTTTTT	CASSDGTPGTGELFF